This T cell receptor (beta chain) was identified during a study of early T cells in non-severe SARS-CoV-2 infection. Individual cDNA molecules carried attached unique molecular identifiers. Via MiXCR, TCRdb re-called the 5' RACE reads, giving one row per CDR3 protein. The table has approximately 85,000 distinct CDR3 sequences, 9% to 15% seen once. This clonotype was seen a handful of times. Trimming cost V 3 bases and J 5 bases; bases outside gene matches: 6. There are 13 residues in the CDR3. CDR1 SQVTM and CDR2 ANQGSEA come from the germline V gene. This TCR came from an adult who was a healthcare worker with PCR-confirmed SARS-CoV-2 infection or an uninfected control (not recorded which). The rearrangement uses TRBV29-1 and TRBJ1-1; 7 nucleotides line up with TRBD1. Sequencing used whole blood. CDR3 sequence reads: CSVDVGGTTEAFF. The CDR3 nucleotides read TGCAGCGTTGACGTAGGGGGCACGACTGAAGCTTTCTTT.